This TCR beta chain came from a study of cytomegalovirus exposure and HLA in healthy donors. Of note for this clone: The antigen is unknown.

PCR primers comprised 60 Vbeta and 13 Jbeta primers. Measured with immunoSEQ multiplex PCR; TCRdb has only the in-frame clones, and not every one. The sample carries around 150,000 clones, around four fifths recorded once. Whole-study results and caveats: Cytomegalovirus association was assigned to some 160 TCR beta chains. A later analysis linked some 18,000 TCR beta sequences to HLA alleles at 0.05 false discovery rate.

V was pared by 2 bases and J by 3 bases, with 8 bases between. The CDR3 spans 12 residues. The germline V gene encodes CDR1 GTSNPN and CDR2 SVGIG (reference sequence). The source material was PBMCs. This chain connects TRBV30 to TRBJ2-7, with D perhaps TRBD1 (6 bases). This sequence was found in a male donor in good health and CMV-seronegative. The CDR3 sequence: CAWSRQDYEQYF. The CDR3, as DNA: TGTGCCTGGAGTCGACAGGACTACGAGCAGTACTTC.